Below, 30 T cell receptor beta chains from the same sample are listed, as sequenced in a study of PD-1 blockade in mismatch repair-deficient tumors. The table came from immunoSEQ multiplex PCR; TCRdb's copy has only in-frame clones and leaves some out. The sample records fewer than 100,000 clones, 81% being singletons. Sequencing used peripheral blood, obtained 12 weeks after starting pembrolizumab. The receptors come from an adult with mismatch repair-deficient cancer.

This chain connects TRBV6-5 to TRBJ1-4, with unresolved D. From germline, CDR1 is MNHEY and CDR2 SVGAGI. This CDR3 contains 13 residues. The V and J ends lost 5 bases and 7 bases respectively, with 11 bases between them. The CDR3 loop reads CASSETGGEKLFF. Here the CDR3 DNA reads TGTGCCAGCAGTGAAACGGGAGGTGAAAAACTGTTTTTT.

This chain joins TRBV5-1 and TRBJ1-1; D is possibly TRBD1 (5 bases). V was clipped by 1 base and J by 4 bases, with 8 bases between them. The germline V gene has CDR1 SGHRS and CDR2 YFSETQ. CDR3 size: 13 residues. CDR3 loop: CASSLSGGTEAFF. CDR3 nucleotides: TGCGCCAGCAGCTTGTCCGGGGGCACTGAAGCTTTCTTT.

V gene TRBV5-4 combines with J gene TRBJ1-1; possibly TRBD1 for D (6 bases). With 2 bases removed from V and 1 base from J, the gap between germline ends came to 9 bases. Germline values: CDR1 SGHNT, CDR2 YYREEE (reference sequence). The CDR3 consists of 14 residues. CDR3 amino acids: CASSLTGRNTEAFF. The CDR3 nucleotides are TGTGCCAGCAGCTTAACAGGGCGGAACACTGAAGCTTTCTTT.

The rearrangement links TRBV29-1 to TRBJ1-1, with D possibly matching TRBD1 (6 bases). CDR1 and CDR2 from the germline V gene are SQVTM and ANQGSEA. The ends were cut back, 1 base at V and 4 bases at J, with 10 bases in the middle. The CDR3 is 13 amino acids. CDR3 amino acids: CSVEVGGGTEAFF. CDR3 DNA: TGCAGCGTTGAAGTGGGGGGCGGCACTGAAGCTTTCTTT.

This clone was seen more than once but under ten times. The rearrangement uses TRBV27 and TRBJ2-3, with 8 bases lining up with TRBD2. The CDR3 spans 17 residues. CDR1 and CDR2 (germline): MNHEY, SMNVEV (reference sequence). The ends lost 5 bases at V and 5 bases at J; junction bases unmatched: 15. For the CDR3, the DNA is TGTGCCAGCAGTCCCACGTTCGGGAGGGCCGGGAGAGATACGCAGTATTTT. This codes for CASSPTFGRAGRDTQYF.

This rearrangement joins TRBV11-3 to TRBJ2-7; 10 bases are a match to TRBD2. Germline V gene lookup returns CDR1 SGHNT and CDR2 YENEEA. Trimming at V came to 5 bases and at J to 3 bases, leaving 7 bases not matched to a gene. This CDR3 is 15 amino acids long. The CDR3, as DNA: TGTGCCAGCAGCAAAACTAGCGGGACCCTCTACGAGCAGTACTTC. Translation gives CASSKTSGTLYEQYF.

The CDR3 loop is CASSISGGRGTEAFF. The CDR3 region has the DNA TGTGCCAGTAGTATTTCCGGCGGGCGGGGGACTGAAGCTTTCTTT. V gene TRBV19 combines with J gene TRBJ1-1; D may be TRBD1 (5 bases). Between the trimmed V and J ends, which lost 3 bases and 5 bases, there was a span of 16 bases. There are 15 residues in the CDR3. Germline CDR1 LNHDA, CDR2 SQIVND (reference sequence).

This rearrangement joins TRBV7-8 to TRBJ2-3; D unresolved. The CDR3 consists of 13 residues. The V gene lost 0 bases and the J gene lost 6 bases, with 7 bases spanning the gap. Germline V gene data show CDR1 as SGHVS and CDR2 as FQNEAQ. The CDR3 protein is CASSLAYGDTQYF. The CDR3 coding sequence is TGTGCCAGCAGCTTAGCGTACGGGGATACGCAGTATTTT.

The chain combines TRBV27 with TRBJ1-1, with a tentative D call TRBD1 (5 bases). The V gene's germline CDR1 is MNHEY and CDR2 SMNVEV (reference sequence). V was pared by 5 bases and J by 5 bases, with 18 bases between. The CDR3 runs to 15 residues. In DNA, the CDR3 is TGTGCCAGCAGTCCTGGAGGGGCAGGGCGGACTGAAGCTTTCTTT. As protein: CASSPGGAGRTEAFF.

V gene TRBV27 combines with J gene TRBJ2-2, with D tentatively TRBD2 (6 bases). The germline gives CDR1 MNHEY, CDR2 SMNVEV (reference sequence). The CDR3 totals 12 residues. Trimming shortened V by 6 bases and J by 7 bases, and 9 bases separated the two germline ends. Here the CDR3 reads CASSPGGGELFF. The DNA of the CDR3 is TGTGCCAGCAGCCCCGGGGGCGGGGAGCTGTTTTTT.

V is TRBV11-2 and J is TRBJ2-7, with D perhaps being TRBD1 or TRBD2 (5 bases each). Germline loops: CDR1 SGHAT, CDR2 FQNNGV. Trimming removed 4 bases from V and 6 bases from J, with 7 bases in between. The CDR3 runs 11 residues. CDR3 nucleotides: TGTGCCAGCAGCTCAGGGAGCGAGCAGTACTTC. It encodes CASSSGSEQYF.

The CDR3 bases are TGTGCCAGCAGCTCCGGACAGGGCCCCTACGAGCAGTACTTC. Its protein product is CASSSGQGPYEQYF. The genes are TRBV7-2 and TRBJ2-7; 8 positions match TRBD1. V was clipped by 4 bases and J by 2 bases; unmatched bases: 4. The length of the CDR3 is 14 residues. Germline V gene sequence: CDR1 SGHTA, CDR2 FQGNSA.

The chain carries TRBV5-5 and TRBJ1-1; 8 positions agree with TRBD1. The V gene end was trimmed by 4 bases and the J gene end by 4 bases; junction bases not matched to a gene: 6. This CDR3 has 14 residues. Per the germline V gene, CDR1 is SGHKS and CDR2 is YYEKEE (reference sequence). CDR3 protein: CASSPRQGPTEAFF. CDR3 sequence (DNA): TGTGCCAGCAGCCCTCGACAGGGGCCCACTGAAGCTTTCTTT. Based on the CDR3 plus reference TRBV5-5 and TRBJ1-1, the full variable domain is DAGVTQSPTHLIKTRGQQVTLRCSPISGHKSVSWYQQVLGQGPQFIFQYYEKEERGRGNFPDRFSARQFPNYSSELNVNALLLGDSALYLCASSPRQGPTEAFFGQGTRLTVV.

The V call is TRBV6-6, the J call TRBJ2-1, with D perhaps assigned TRBD1 or TRBD2 (6 bases each). Per the germline V gene, CDR1 is MNHNY and CDR2 is SVGAGI (reference sequence). The ends were cut back, 5 bases at V and 10 bases at J, with 15 bases in the middle. The CDR3 totals 13 residues. The CDR3 is CASSPPGASEQFF. Here the CDR3 DNA reads TGTGCCAGCAGTCCCCCGGGGGCGAGCGAGCAGTTCTTC.

The rearrangement links TRBV11-2 to TRBJ2-1; D unclear. The CDR3 consists of 11 residues. Germline-derived CDR1 and CDR2 are SGHAT and FQNNGV. With 6 bases removed from V and 8 bases from J, the gap between germline ends came to 8 bases. The CDR3 loop is CASSSPYEQFF. The CDR3 DNA reads as TGTGCCAGCAGTTCTCCCTATGAGCAGTTCTTC.

The chain's CDR3 is CASSAWGNQPQHF. The DNA for the CDR3 is TGTGCCAGCAGCGCATGGGGCAATCAGCCCCAGCATTTT. The rearrangement uses TRBV5-6 and TRBJ1-5; D uncertain. The length of the CDR3 is 13 residues. CDR1 is SGHDT, CDR2 YYEEEE, per germline. V was shortened by 4 bases and J by 2 bases, with 7 bases between the two germline ends.

V and J are TRBV18 and TRBJ2-4; a possible D gene is TRBD2 (5 bases). V shed 5 bases and J shed 8 bases, with 13 bases lying between them. Germline V lookup: CDR1 KGHSH, CDR2 LQKENI. The CDR3 is made up of 13 amino acids. The CDR3 spells CASSEATRDIQYF. CDR3 bases: TGTGCCAGCTCAGAAGCGACGCGGGACATTCAGTACTTC. Variable domain in full (rest from reference TRBV18 and TRBJ2-4): NAGVMQNPRHLVRRRGQEARLRCSPMKGHSHVYWYRQLPEEGLKFMVYLQKENIIDESGMPKERFSAEFPKEGPSILRIQQVVRGDSAAYFCASSEATRDIQYFGAGTRLSVL.

The rearrangement joins TRBV7-9 to TRBJ2-7; the D gene is possibly TRBD2 (6 bases). V was cut by 5 bases and J by 1 base, with 12 bases left in between. The CDR3 length is 14 residues. The V gene's germline CDR1 is SEHNR and CDR2 FQNEAQ (reference sequence). The CDR3 sequence is CASSQSGSSYEQYF. CDR3 nucleotides: TGTGCCAGCAGCCAGAGCGGGTCATCCTACGAGCAGTACTTC.

The J gene is TRBJ2-2, the V gene TRBV7-2; 9 nucleotides agree with TRBD1. The CDR3 covers 15 residues. V trimming: 3 bases; J trimming: 3 bases; junction bases outside the gene matches: 2. CDR1 and CDR2 from the germline V gene are SGHTA and FQGNSA. In DNA form, the CDR3 reads TGTGCCAGCAGCTTTACAGGGGGCCACACCGGGGAGCTGTTTTTT. The encoded protein is CASSFTGGHTGELFF.

The CDR3 bases are TGTGCCAGCAGCCGAGTTCGGAGCGGAGCCAACACCGGGGAGCTGTTTTTT. This gives the protein CASSRVRSGANTGELFF. The chain links TRBV28 to TRBJ2-2; weak D call: TRBD2 (5 bases). Trimming removed 6 bases at V and 2 bases at J, with 19 bases between. CDR3 length: 17 amino acids. Per germline, CDR1 MDHEN and CDR2 SYDVKM. Complete variable domain (other parts from reference TRBV28 and TRBJ2-2): DVKVTQSSRYLVKRTGEKVFLECVQDMDHENMFWYRQDPGLGLRLIYFSYDVKMKEKGDIPEGYSVSREKKERFSLILESASTNQTSMYLCASSRVRSGANTGELFFGEGSRLTVL.

This clone was seen a handful of times. The V and J genes are TRBV5-8 and TRBJ2-3; TRBD1 matches at 7 bases. Germline CDR1 reads SGHTS; CDR2 reads YDEGEE. J was trimmed by 2 bases and V by 4 bases; bases with no gene match: 7. CDR3 size: 15 residues. The CDR3 DNA follows: TGTGCCAGCAGCCCCCGACAGGGACACACAGATACGCAGTATTTT. Amino acids: CASSPRQGHTDTQYF.

This clone has just a few counts. This chain joins TRBV11-2 and TRBJ2-3; a weak D match, TRBD1 (6 bases). The length of the CDR3 is 15 residues. Germline V gene lookup returns CDR1 SGHAT and CDR2 FQNNGV. Trimming pared 5 bases from V and 2 bases from J, leaving 14 bases between. As DNA, the CDR3 is TGTGCCAGCAGCCCGGGCCGACAGGACACAGATACGCAGTATTTT. Amino acids: CASSPGRQDTDTQYF.

The V call is TRBV2, the J call TRBJ1-3; D remains unclear. CDR1 is SNHLY, CDR2 FYNNEI, per germline. With 3 bases removed from V and 0 bases from J, the gap between germline ends came to 9 bases. The CDR3 has 15 residues. The CDR3 DNA reads as TGTGCCAGCAGTGATCTAGGCAGCTCTGGAAACACCATATATTTT. This codes for CASSDLGSSGNTIYF.

The V gene is TRBV5-1, the J gene TRBJ2-3, with 7 bases lining up with TRBD2. Trimming took 4 bases from V and 2 from J; bases not matched to a gene: 7. Germline V gene lookup returns CDR1 SGHRS and CDR2 YFSETQ. The CDR3 has 15 residues. The CDR3 DNA reads as TGCGCCAGCAGCGTGCCAGCGGGAATCACAGATACGCAGTATTTT. Its translation: CASSVPAGITDTQYF.

V gene TRBV6-6 combines with J gene TRBJ2-4; TRBD1 is a possible D gene (6 bases). V dropped 0 bases and J dropped 9 bases, with 12 bases sitting between them. Germline CDR1 reads MNHNY; CDR2 reads SVGAGI (reference sequence). The CDR3 is 14 amino acids. The CDR3 region is CASSYSKGGSIQYF. The DNA for the CDR3 is TGTGCCAGCAGTTACTCGAAAGGGGGAAGCATTCAGTACTTC.

This chain uses TRBV15 with TRBJ2-5, with D perhaps matching TRBD2 (5 bases). V lost 1 base to trimming and J lost 2 bases, with 11 bases between them. Germline V gene lookup returns CDR1 LNHNV and CDR2 YYDKDF (reference sequence). The CDR3 contains 15 residues. The CDR3 loop reads CATSRGPGGQETQYF. As DNA, the CDR3 is TGTGCCACCAGCAGAGGACCAGGAGGACAAGAGACCCAGTACTTC.

The CDR3 protein is CASTPVLNTGELFF. DNA of the CDR3: TGTGCCAGCACCCCCGTACTGAACACCGGGGAGCTGTTTTTT. The chain is built from TRBV18 and TRBJ2-2; no firm D call. Trimming shortened V by 8 bases and J by 1 base, and 11 bases separated the two germline ends. The CDR3 sequence is 14 residues long. The germline gives CDR1 KGHSH, CDR2 LQKENI.

The genes are TRBV30 and TRBJ2-2; no firm D call. Trimming cost V 0 bases and J 4 bases, with 6 bases left between them. Per the germline V gene, CDR1 is GTSNPN and CDR2 is SVGIG (reference sequence). This CDR3 spans 13 amino acids. The chain's CDR3 is CAWSVSGTGELFF. The DNA of the CDR3 is TGTGCCTGGAGTGTAAGTGGCACCGGGGAGCTGTTTTTT.

The chain couples TRBV7-9 to TRBJ2-1, with 13 bases that match TRBD2. Germline CDR1 SEHNR, CDR2 FQNEAQ (reference sequence). The CDR3 totals 15 residues. With 5 bases clipped from V and 4 bases from J, the junction kept 2 bases outside the gene matches. This CDR3 reads CASSILAGGYNEQFF. The DNA for the CDR3 is TGTGCCAGCAGCATACTAGCGGGAGGGTACAATGAGCAGTTCTTC.

The chain recombines TRBV14 with TRBJ2-1; D is uncertain. The CDR3 consists of 16 residues. Trimming left V 2 bases short and J 1 base short, with 12 bases between. The germline V gene has CDR1 SGHDN and CDR2 FVKESK. CDR3 amino acids: CASSQSVDGSYNEQFF. The CDR3 DNA sequence: TGTGCCAGCAGCCAAAGTGTGGACGGTTCCTACAATGAGCAGTTCTTC.